This TCR beta chain came from a study of vaccination effects on CD4 cells after COVID-19. Study findings and constraints: Few convalescent patients and no early post-infection timepoints were included in the study.

The CDR3 runs to 13 residues. From germline, CDR1 is SEHNR and CDR2 FQNEAQ (reference sequence). With 3 bases removed from V and 6 bases from J, the gap between germline ends came to 9 bases. The ViraFEST assay expanded antigen-specific CD4+ T cells with viral peptide pools before sequencing. Around day 10 of culture, CD4+ T cells were separated out. Roughly 2.1 million PBMC per well were cultured with around 10 IU/ml IL-2 and roughly 9.9 ug/ml peptides. The assay was immunoSEQ multiplex PCR, and TCRdb's table has in-frame clones only and misses some. The table shows some 59,000 clones, with roughly 80% occurring only once. Concerning this clone itself: The target antigen is unknown.

Sequenced here: CD4+ T cells from PBMCs cultured with HCoV-229E spike peptides, sampled before COVID-19 vaccination. The receptor comes from a human donor who received a COVID-19 vaccine. The chain is built from TRBV7-9 and TRBJ1-5; D remains unclear. DNA for the CDR3: TGTGCCAGCAGCTTCCAGGCGCCTCAGCCCCAGCATTTT. This translates into CASSFQAPQPQHF.